These T cell receptor beta chains were read from a single sample in a study of shared clonotypes between healthy human individuals. Produced via immunoSEQ multiplex PCR; TCRdb's table is partial and in-frame only. The sample has more than 2 million clones, about 95% seen once. Sequenced sample: naive CD8+ T cells sorted from blood. Receptor source: a young man in good health. CDR3s include the opening cysteine and the closing phenylalanine or tryptophan. The D gene is left open where the match is weak. For some rows the clone size is stated as once, few or many, or as a class when expanded; others skip it.

CDR3 length	clone size	D gene	V gene	J gene	CDR3 protein	CDR3 DNA
15	.	.	TRBV7-9	TRBJ2-1	CASSLALGVNNEQFF	TGTGCCAGCAGCTTAGCGCTTGGGGTAAATAATGAGCAGTTCTTC
13	.	.	TRBV5-1	TRBJ1-5	CASSLGREQPQHF	TGCGCCAGCAGCTTAGGGCGGGAGCAGCCCCAGCATTTT
14	.	.	TRBV7-8	TRBJ2-7	CASRVPGVGGEQYF	TGTGCCAGCAGGGTGCCGGGTGTGGGCGGCGAGCAGTACTTC
16	.	TRBD2	TRBV10-1	TRBJ2-3	CASSQKLAGVTDTQYF	TGCGCCAGCAGCCAAAAATTAGCGGGGGTTACAGATACGCAGTATTTT
14	.	.	TRBV11-2	TRBJ2-7	CASSPYTGSYEQYF	TGTGCCAGCAGCCCTTACACAGGGTCCTACGAGCAGTACTTC
16	.	.	TRBV4-1	TRBJ1-3	CASSQERDGSGNTIYF	TGCGCCAGCAGCCAAGAAAGGGATGGCTCTGGAAACACCATATATTTT
14	.	.	TRBV29-1	TRBJ1-4	CSVAGREDNEKLFF	TGCAGCGTTGCGGGGAGGGAGGACAATGAAAAACTGTTTTTT
16	.	.	TRBV5-1	TRBJ2-5	CASSRGTAKYQETQYF	TGCGCCAGCAGCCGGGGGACGGCCAAGTACCAAGAGACCCAGTACTTC
15	once	TRBD2	TRBV5-4	TRBJ2-1	CASNLGLAGYNEQFF	TGTGCCAGCAACCTAGGACTAGCGGGCTACAATGAGCAGTTCTTC
12	.	.	TRBV2	TRBJ2-2	CASRETGRELFF	TGTGCCAGCAGAGAAACAGGGCGGGAGCTGTTTTTT
14	.	.	TRBV9	TRBJ2-7	CASSLGSAAYEQYF	TGTGCCAGCAGCCTCGGAAGCGCAGCCTACGAGCAGTACTTC
13	.	TRBD1	TRBV7-9	TRBJ2-7	CASSFGQGYEQYF	TGTGCCAGCAGCTTCGGACAGGGTTACGAGCAGTACTTC
13	.	.	TRBV11-2	TRBJ2-1	CASSLGRYNEQFF	TGTGCCAGCAGCTTAGGGCGTTACAATGAGCAGTTCTTC
13	.	.	TRBV6-1	TRBJ1-1	CATSAGVHTEAFF	TGTGCCACCTCGGCGGGGGTTCACACTGAAGCTTTCTTT
11	.	.	TRBV5-6	TRBJ2-1	CASSLSNEQFF	TGTGCCAGCTCTCTTTCAAATGAGCAGTTCTTC
14	.	.	TRBV5-6	TRBJ1-2	CASSLVRFFYGYTF	TGTGCCAGCAGCCTGGTTAGATTCTTCTATGGCTACACCTTC
13	.	.	TRBV27	TRBJ2-1	CASSLGLYNEQFF	TGTGCCAGCAGTTTAGGGCTCTACAATGAGCAGTTCTTC
14	.	.	TRBV28	TRBJ1-1	CASSLWSTGTEAFF	TGTGCCAGCAGTTTATGGTCTACGGGGACTGAAGCTTTCTTT
13	.	.	TRBV9	TRBJ1-1	CASSPKSGGEAFF	TGTGCCAGCAGCCCGAAAAGTGGGGGTGAAGCTTTCTTT
15	.	.	TRBV6-1	TRBJ2-7	CASDHGPAPSYEQYF	TGTGCCAGTGACCATGGGCCGGCCCCATCCTACGAGCAGTACTTC
15	.	TRBD1	TRBV15	TRBJ1-2	CATSRPGQSNYGYTF	TGTGCCACCAGCAGACCGGGACAGAGTAACTATGGCTACACCTTC
14	.	.	TRBV28	TRBJ2-3	CASSLSWLTDTQYF	TGTGCCAGCAGTTTAAGTTGGTTAACAGATACGCAGTATTTT
11	.	.	TRBV2	TRBJ1-2	CASSDPLAYTF	TGTGCCAGCAGTGACCCTCTAGCCTACACCTTC
16	.	.	TRBV25-1	TRBJ1-4	CASSDSKTATNEKLFF	TGTGCCAGCAGTGACTCTAAAACTGCAACTAATGAAAAACTGTTTTTT
16	once	TRBD2	TRBV6-1	TRBJ2-7	CASSEPPYWEGYEQYF	TGTGCCAGCAGTGAGCCCCCCTATTGGGAGGGCTACGAGCAGTACTTC
12	.	.	TRBV28	TRBJ1-2	CASGTPEVGYTF	TGTGCCAGCGGGACACCCGAAGTCGGCTACACCTTC
15	.	.	TRBV19	TRBJ1-5	CASSMSGDGNQPQHF	TGTGCCAGTAGTATGTCAGGGGACGGCAATCAGCCCCAGCATTTT
13	.	TRBD2	TRBV27	TRBJ2-5	CASSLGLAETQYF	TGTGCCAGCAGTTTAGGACTAGCCGAGACCCAGTACTTC
13	.	.	TRBV7-9	TRBJ2-7	CASSRQGTYEQYF	TGTGCCAGCAGTCGACAAGGGACCTACGAGCAGTACTTC
15	.	.	TRBV27	TRBJ1-2	CASSLSIRGYNGYTF	TGTGCCAGCAGTTTATCGATAAGGGGGTACAATGGCTACACCTTC
15	.	.	TRBV6-6	TRBJ1-5	CASRTARGLNQPQHF	TGTGCCAGCAGGACGGCGAGGGGGTTAAATCAGCCCCAGCATTTT
16	once	.	TRBV6-6	TRBJ1-3	CASSYHLRDGGNTIYF	TGTGCCAGCAGTTATCATCTCCGGGACGGTGGAAACACCATATATTTT
15	.	.	TRBV27	TRBJ2-7	CASSPRGSLTYEQYF	TGTGCCAGCAGTCCAAGGGGCTCGCTTACCTACGAGCAGTACTTC
17	.	TRBD2	TRBV4-3	TRBJ2-2	CASSQDGLAVNTGELFF	TGCGCCAGCAGCCAAGACGGGCTAGCGGTGAACACCGGGGAGCTGTTTTTT
14	.	.	TRBV5-6	TRBJ2-1	CASSFGGGLVEQFF	TGTGCCAGCAGCTTCGGTGGAGGCCTAGTTGAGCAGTTCTTC
16	once	TRBD1	TRBV5-1	TRBJ2-2	CASSPGTGRNTGELFF	TGCGCCAGCAGCCCGGGGACAGGGCGGAACACCGGGGAGCTGTTTTTT
15	.	.	TRBV19	TRBJ2-7	CASSIVCRSAYEQYF	TGTGCCAGTAGTATAGTCTGCCGCTCAGCCTACGAGCAGTACTTC
14	.	.	TRBV19	TRBJ2-5	CASAPGESWETQYF	TGTGCCAGCGCCCCAGGGGAGAGCTGGGAGACCCAGTACTTC
15	.	.	TRBV28	TRBJ2-5	CASSRKDPYQETQYF	TGTGCCAGCAGTCGCAAAGACCCGTACCAAGAGACCCAGTACTTC
14	.	.	TRBV18	TRBJ2-7	CASSPPRSSYEQYF	TGTGCCAGCTCACCACCACGGTCCTCCTACGAGCAGTACTTC
15	.	TRBD1	TRBV6-5	TRBJ2-7	CASSIPTGSDYEQYF	TGTGCCAGCAGTATCCCGACAGGGAGTGACTACGAGCAGTACTTC
13	.	TRBD1	TRBV6-6	TRBJ1-4	CASSSTGPEKLFF	TGTGCCAGCAGCTCGACAGGGCCTGAAAAACTGTTTTTT
18	.	.	TRBV9	TRBJ2-6	CASSGTTASLSGANVLTF	TGTGCCAGCAGCGGAACGACAGCTTCTTTATCTGGGGCCAACGTCCTGACTTTC
13	.	.	TRBV6-6	TRBJ2-7	CASSLTHLGEQYF	TGTGCCAGCAGTTTAACGCATTTGGGCGAGCAGTACTTC
13	.	.	TRBV5-6	TRBJ2-7	CASSLASSYEQYF	TGTGCCAGCAGCTTGGCCAGCTCCTACGAGCAGTACTTC
14	.	TRBD1	TRBV7-8	TRBJ1-4	CASSAWTGAEKLFF	TGTGCCAGCAGCGCCTGGACAGGAGCCGAAAAACTGTTTTTT
13	.	.	TRBV7-6	TRBJ2-5	CASSLRIQETQYF	TGTGCCAGCAGCTTAAGGATCCAAGAGACCCAGTACTTC
15	.	.	TRBV27	TRBJ2-3	CASSLPGLGTDTQYF	TGTGCCAGCAGTTTACCGGGGTTGGGCACAGATACGCAGTATTTT
11	.	.	TRBV6-1	TRBJ1-2	CAESNVKGYTF	TGTGCCGAGTCTAACGTCAAGGGCTACACCTTC
16	.	.	TRBV28	TRBJ2-3	CASSLYRGASTDTQYF	TGTGCCAGCAGTTTATATCGGGGGGCAAGCACAGATACGCAGTATTTT
14	.	.	TRBV25-1	TRBJ1-6	CASSEYQKGSPLHF	TGTGCCAGCAGTGAATACCAGAAGGGATCACCCCTCCACTTT